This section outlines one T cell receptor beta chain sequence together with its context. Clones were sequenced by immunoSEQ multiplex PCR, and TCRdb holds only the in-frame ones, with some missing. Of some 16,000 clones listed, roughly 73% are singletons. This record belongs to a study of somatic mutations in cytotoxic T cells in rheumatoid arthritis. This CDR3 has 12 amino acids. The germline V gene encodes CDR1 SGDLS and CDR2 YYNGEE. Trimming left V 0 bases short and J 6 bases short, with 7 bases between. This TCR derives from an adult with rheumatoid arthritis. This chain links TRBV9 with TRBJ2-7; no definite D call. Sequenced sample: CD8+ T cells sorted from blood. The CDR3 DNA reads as TGTGCCAGCAGCGTAGACGAGAGCGAGCAGTACTTC. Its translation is CASSVDESEQYF. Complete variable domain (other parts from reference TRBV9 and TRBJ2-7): DSGVTQTPKHLITATGQRVTLRCSPRSGDLSVYWYQQSLDQGLQFLIQYYNGEERAKGNILERFSAQQFPDLHSELNLSSLELGDSALYFCASSVDESEQYFGPGTRLTVT.